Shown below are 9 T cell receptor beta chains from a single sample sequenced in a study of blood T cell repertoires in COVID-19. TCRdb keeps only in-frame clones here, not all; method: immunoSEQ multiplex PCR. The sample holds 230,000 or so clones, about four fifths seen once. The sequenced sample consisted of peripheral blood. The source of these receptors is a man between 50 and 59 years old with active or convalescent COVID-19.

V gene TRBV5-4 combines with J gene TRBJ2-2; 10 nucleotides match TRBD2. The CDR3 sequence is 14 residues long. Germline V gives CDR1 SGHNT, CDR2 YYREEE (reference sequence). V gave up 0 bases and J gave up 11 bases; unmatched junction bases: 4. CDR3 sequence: CASSLGLAGDELFF. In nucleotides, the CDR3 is TGTGCCAGCAGCTTGGGGCTAGCGGGGGATGAGCTGTTTTTT.

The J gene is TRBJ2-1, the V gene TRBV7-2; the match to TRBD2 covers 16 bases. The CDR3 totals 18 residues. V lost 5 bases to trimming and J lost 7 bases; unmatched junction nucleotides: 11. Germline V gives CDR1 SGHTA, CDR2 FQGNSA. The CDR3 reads CASSPGTSGGVIGNEQFF. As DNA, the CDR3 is TGTGCCAGCAGCCCTGGGACTAGCGGGGGGGTCATCGGGAATGAGCAGTTCTTC.

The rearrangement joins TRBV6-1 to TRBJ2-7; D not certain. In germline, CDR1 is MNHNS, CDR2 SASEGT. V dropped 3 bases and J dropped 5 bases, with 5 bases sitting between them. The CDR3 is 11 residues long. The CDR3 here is CASSEFDEQYF. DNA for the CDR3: TGTGCCAGCAGTGAGTTCGACGAGCAGTACTTC.

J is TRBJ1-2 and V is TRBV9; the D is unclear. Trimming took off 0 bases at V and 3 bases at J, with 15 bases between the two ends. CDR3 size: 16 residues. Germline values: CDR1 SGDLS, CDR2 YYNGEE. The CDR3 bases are TGTGCCAGCAGCGTAGGCTCGGGGATGAGAGACTATGGCTACACCTTC. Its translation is CASSVGSGMRDYGYTF.

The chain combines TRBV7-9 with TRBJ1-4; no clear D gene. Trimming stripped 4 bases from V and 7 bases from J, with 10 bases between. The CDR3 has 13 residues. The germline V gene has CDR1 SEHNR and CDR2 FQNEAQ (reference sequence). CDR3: CASSSQLGEKLFF. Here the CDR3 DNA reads TGTGCCAGCAGCTCCCAACTTGGTGAAAAACTGTTTTTT.

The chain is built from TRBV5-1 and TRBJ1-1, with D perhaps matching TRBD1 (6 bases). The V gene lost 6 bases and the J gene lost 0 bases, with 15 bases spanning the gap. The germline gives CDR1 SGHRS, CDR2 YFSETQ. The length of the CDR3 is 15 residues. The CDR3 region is CASTVTGTLNTEAFF. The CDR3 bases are TGCGCCAGCACGGTGACAGGAACCTTGAACACTGAAGCTTTCTTT.

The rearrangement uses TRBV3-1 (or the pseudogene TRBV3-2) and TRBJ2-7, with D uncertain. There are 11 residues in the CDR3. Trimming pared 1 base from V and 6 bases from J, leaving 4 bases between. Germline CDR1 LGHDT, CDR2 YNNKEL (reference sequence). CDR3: CASSQVREQYF. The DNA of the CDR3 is TGTGCCAGCAGCCAAGTTCGCGAGCAGTACTTC.

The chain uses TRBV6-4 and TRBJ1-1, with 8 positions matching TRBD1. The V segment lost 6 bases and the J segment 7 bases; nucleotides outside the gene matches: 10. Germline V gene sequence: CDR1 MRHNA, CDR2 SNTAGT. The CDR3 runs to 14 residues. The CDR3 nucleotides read TGTGCCAGCAGGAGGGACAGGCAAACCGATGAAGCTTTCTTT. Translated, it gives CASRRDRQTDEAFF.

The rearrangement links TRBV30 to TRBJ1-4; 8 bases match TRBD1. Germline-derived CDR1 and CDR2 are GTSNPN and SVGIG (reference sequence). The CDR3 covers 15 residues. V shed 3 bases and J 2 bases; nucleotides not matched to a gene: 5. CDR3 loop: CAWRGQAGTNEKLFF. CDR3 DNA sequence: TGTGCCTGGAGGGGACAGGCGGGCACTAATGAAAAACTGTTTTTT.